A single sample gave rise to the 29 T cell receptor beta chains below, sequenced in a study of blood T cell repertoires in COVID-19. Clones were read by immunoSEQ multiplex PCR, and TCRdb kept only the in-frame ones, dropping some. The table includes roughly 15,000 clones, 73% detected once. Sequencing used peripheral blood. These TCRs come from a man in his 70s with acute or convalescent COVID-19.

The chain carries TRBV3-1 (or the pseudogene TRBV3-2) and TRBJ2-3, with 11 bases identical to TRBD2. This CDR3 is built from 17 residues. Germline CDR1 LGHDT, CDR2 YNNKEL (reference sequence). J was trimmed by 0 bases and V by 4 bases; bases with no gene match: 6. In DNA, the CDR3 is TGTGCCAGCAGCCCTTCGACTAGCGGGGCTAGCACAGATACGCAGTATTTT. Protein: CASSPSTSGASTDTQYF.

The V gene is TRBV18, the J gene TRBJ1-1; D ambiguous. V lost 2 bases to trimming and J lost 1 base, with 5 bases between them. The germline V gene encodes CDR1 KGHSH and CDR2 LQKENI. The CDR3 runs to 13 residues. The CDR3 loop is CASSPGQNTEAFF. In nucleotides, the CDR3 is TGTGCCAGCTCACCAGGGCAGAACACTGAAGCTTTCTTT.

The chain couples TRBV18 to TRBJ1-1; D perhaps matches TRBD1 (5 bases). The CDR3 spans 15 residues. From germline, CDR1 is KGHSH and CDR2 LQKENI. Deletions cut 1 base from V and 1 base from J, with 10 bases between. The CDR3 is CASSPQGHPNTEAFF. CDR3 in DNA: TGTGCCAGCTCACCACAGGGGCACCCGAACACTGAAGCTTTCTTT.

The V call is TRBV2, the J call TRBJ1-2, with TRBD1 identical over 9 bases. The germline CDR1 and CDR2 sequences are SNHLY and FYNNEI. V lost 7 bases, J lost 8 bases, and 11 bases stayed unmatched. This CDR3 spans 14 amino acids. The CDR3 is CASTGDRAVGGYTF. CDR3 sequence (DNA): TGTGCCAGCACCGGGGACAGGGCCGTAGGAGGCTACACCTTC.

Judged by abundance, this clone is medium-sized. This chain uses TRBV27 with TRBJ2-3; TRBD2 matches at 14 bases. This CDR3 contains 18 residues. In germline, CDR1 is MNHEY, CDR2 SMNVEV (reference sequence). Trimming at V came to 7 bases and at J to 2 bases, leaving 11 bases not matched to a gene. The CDR3 nucleotides read TGTGCCAGCACCCCGGGACTAGCGGGAGAGGGCCCCACAGATACGCAGTATTTT. Translated, it gives CASTPGLAGEGPTDTQYF.

V and J are TRBV6-5 and TRBJ2-1; D is possibly TRBD1 (6 bases). Germline CDR1 reads MNHEY; CDR2 reads SVGAGI. The V end was cut by 6 bases, the J end by 6 bases, with 18 bases between. This CDR3 contains 15 residues. This chain's CDR3 is CASSSDRFGSNEQFF. DNA of the CDR3: TGTGCCAGCAGCTCCGACAGGTTCGGATCCAATGAGCAGTTCTTC.

The J gene is TRBJ2-3, the V gene TRBV7-3; 7 nucleotides align to TRBD2. Germline trimming cut 6 bases from V and 0 bases from J; bases unmatched to any gene: 0. The CDR3 length is 13 residues. From germline, CDR1 is SGHTA and CDR2 FQGTGA. CDR3 in amino acids: CASRRGSTDTQYF. CDR3 sequence (DNA): TGTGCCAGCAGGCGGGGGAGCACAGATACGCAGTATTTT. The full variable domain, with the rest looked up from reference TRBV7-3 and TRBJ2-3, is GAGVSQTPSNKVTEKGKYVELRCDPISGHTALYWYRQSLGQGPEFLIYFQGTGAADDSGLPNDRFFAVRPEGSVSTLKIQRTERGDSAVYLCASRRGSTDTQYFGPGTRLTVL.

This clone was counted once. Written as DNA, the CDR3 is TGTGCCAGCAGTGAAGGACAGGGCTTTTCTGGTGGCTACACCTTC. Protein sequence: CASSEGQGFSGGYTF. This sequence joins TRBV6-1 and TRBJ1-2, with 7 bases aligning to TRBD1. V shed 1 base and J 7 bases; nucleotides not matched to a gene: 9. The CDR3 spans 15 residues. Germline lookup yields CDR1 MNHNS and CDR2 SASEGT.

Judged by abundance, this clone is medium-sized (0.01 to 0.1%). The chain is built from TRBV7-2 and TRBJ2-5; 9 nucleotides agree with TRBD2. This CDR3 has 15 amino acids. V dropped 3 bases and J dropped 2; count of bases not matched to a gene: 4. Germline values: CDR1 SGHTA, CDR2 FQGNSA. Here the CDR3 DNA reads TGTGCCAGCAGCTTGACAGCGGGGGGACAAGAGACCCAGTACTTC. It encodes CASSLTAGGQETQYF.

This clone appeared a few times. The genes are TRBV7-2 and TRBJ1-2; D ambiguous. Trimming removed 1 base from V and 14 bases from J, with 14 bases in between. Germline V CDR1 and CDR2: SGHTA, FQGNSA. The CDR3 runs 12 residues. CDR3 nucleotide sequence: TGTGCCAGCAGCTTAGAACTAACCCGGTGGACCTTC. It is translated as CASSLELTRWTF.

The chain couples TRBV5-1 to TRBJ2-7; 9 positions agree with TRBD1. This CDR3 spans 16 amino acids. V shed 1 base and J 5 bases; nucleotides not matched to a gene: 10. Per the germline V gene, CDR1 is SGHRS and CDR2 is YFSETQ. The DNA for the CDR3 is TGCGCCAGCAGCTTGAGCGTGGGACAGGGCTACGACGAGCAGTACTTC. This sequence encodes CASSLSVGQGYDEQYF.

The rearrangement joins TRBV19 to TRBJ1-2, with D unresolved. The V and J ends lost 5 bases and 12 bases respectively, with 16 bases between them. The CDR3 runs to 12 residues. Germline V lookup: CDR1 LNHDA, CDR2 SQIVND (reference sequence). CDR3 in DNA: TGTGCCAGTAGTCATCGGCGGGATGCTGACACCTTC. As protein: CASSHRRDADTF.

This chain joins TRBV5-1 and TRBJ2-2; TRBD1 aligns across 9 bases. This CDR3 is built from 15 residues. V lost 2 bases to trimming and J lost 3 bases; unmatched junction nucleotides: 2. CDR1 is SGHRS and CDR2 is YFSETQ in the germline V gene. The CDR3 spells CASSFRTGDTGELFF. CDR3 bases: TGCGCCAGCAGCTTTCGGACAGGGGACACCGGGGAGCTGTTTTTT.

The chain is built from TRBV13 and TRBJ2-3, with 13 bases matching TRBD2. The CDR3 spans 15 residues. Germline V gene sequence: CDR1 PRHDT, CDR2 FYEKMQ (reference sequence). J was trimmed by 5 bases and V by 9 bases; bases with no gene match: 8. DNA of the CDR3: TGTGCCAGTGAACTAGCGGGGGGGCCCGGAGATACGCAGTATTTT. It codes for CASELAGGPGDTQYF.

The table lists this clone with a few counts. This chain uses TRBV10-1 with TRBJ1-1, with a weak D call TRBD1 (5 bases). CDR3 length: 13 amino acids. Germline values: CDR1 WNHNN, CDR2 SYGVQD (reference sequence). V was shortened by 6 bases and J by 2 bases, with 10 bases between the two germline ends. The CDR3 sequence: CASRARENTEAFF. CDR3 nucleotides: TGCGCCAGCAGGGCCAGGGAAAACACTGAAGCTTTCTTT.

A few counts support this clone. The chain is built from TRBV7-6 and TRBJ2-1, with D possibly being TRBD2 (7 bases). V lost 1 base and J lost 9, with 19 bases in between. This CDR3 region has 16 residues. Germline V gene sequence: CDR1 SGHVS, CDR2 FNYEAQ. CDR3 sequence: CASSLGGTRWEGEQFF. The CDR3 DNA follows: TGTGCCAGCAGCTTAGGAGGGACAAGGTGGGAGGGTGAGCAGTTCTTC.

The rearrangement links TRBV4-2 to TRBJ2-2, with 8 nucleotides matching TRBD2. This CDR3 has 16 residues. Trimming took 0 bases from V and 3 from J; bases not matched to a gene: 3. Germline V gene sequence: CDR1 LGHNA, CDR2 YNFKEQ. The CDR3 reads CASSQEGLVDTGELFF. CDR3 sequence (DNA): TGTGCCAGCAGCCAAGAGGGACTAGTCGACACCGGGGAGCTGTTTTTT.

This chain joins TRBV6-5 and TRBJ2-1; D is possibly TRBD2 (5 bases). V was cut by 8 bases and J by 9 bases, with 17 bases left in between. Per germline, CDR1 MNHEY and CDR2 SVGAGI. The CDR3 spans 13 residues. Here the CDR3 reads CASGDYGNGEQFF. The CDR3 DNA reads as TGTGCCAGCGGGGATTACGGGAACGGTGAGCAGTTCTTC.

The rearrangement links TRBV15 to TRBJ1-1; 10 bases are shared with TRBD1. V lost 5 bases and J lost 11; bases outside the gene matches: 14. Germline V gives CDR1 LNHNV, CDR2 YYDKDF (reference sequence). The CDR3 is 15 amino acids. This chain's CDR3 is CATSRTGTGASKAFF. The DNA of the CDR3 is TGTGCCACCAGCCGAACCGGGACAGGGGCCTCGAAGGCTTTCTTT.

This clone appeared a single time. The J gene is TRBJ2-2, the V gene TRBV25-1; the match to TRBD1 covers 10 bases. Germline CDR1 MGHDK, CDR2 SYGVNS. The CDR3 is made up of 15 amino acids. J gave up 4 bases and V 5 bases, and 4 bases lay outside the gene matches. The DNA of the CDR3 is TGTGCCAGCAGTTGGGGGACAGGGGTCACCGGGGAGCTGTTTTTT. Protein: CASSWGTGVTGELFF.

The chain employs TRBV20-1 and TRBJ1-1; D is possibly TRBD1 (5 bases). The CDR3 is 12 residues long. V lost 3 bases, J lost 1 base, and 6 bases lay in between. Germline CDR1 is DFQATT and CDR2 is SNEGSKA (reference sequence). The CDR3 nucleotides are TGCAGTGCTAGTCAGGGGAACACTGAAGCTTTCTTT. The encoded protein is CSASQGNTEAFF.

This clone showed up just once. This rearrangement joins TRBV7-2 to TRBJ1-4; no reliable D call. The CDR3 has 13 amino acids. The ends were cut back, 4 bases at V and 2 bases at J, with 5 bases in the middle. Germline V gene lookup returns CDR1 SGHTA and CDR2 FQGNSA. CDR3 residues: CASSSQTNEKLFF. CDR3 nucleotides: TGTGCCAGCAGCTCCCAGACTAATGAAAAACTGTTTTTT. Drawing the rest from reference TRBV7-2 and TRBJ1-4, the complete variable domain is GAGVSQSPSNKVTEKGKDVELRCDPISGHTALYWYRQSLGQGLEFLIYFQGNSAPDKSGLPSDRFSAERTGGSVSTLTIQRTQQEDSAVYLCASSSQTNEKLFFGSGTQLSVL.

The V call is TRBV6-2 or TRBV6-3, the J call TRBJ1-2; D remains ambiguous. Germline V CDR1 and CDR2: MNHEY, SVGEGT. The V and J ends lost 4 bases and 6 bases respectively, with 12 bases between them. The length of the CDR3 is 13 residues. CDR3 residues: CASSWRPENGYTF. CDR3 nucleotide sequence: TGTGCCAGCAGTTGGCGCCCGGAGAATGGCTACACCTTC.

The genes are TRBV20-1 and TRBJ2-1, with D unresolved. CDR3 length: 11 amino acids. V was cut by 6 bases and J by 14 bases, with 17 bases left in between. CDR1 DFQATT and CDR2 SNEGSKA come from the germline V gene (reference sequence). The CDR3 protein is CSAPLSGREFF. The CDR3 bases are TGCAGTGCCCCCCTGTCGGGTCGGGAGTTCTTC.

This chain connects TRBV19 to TRBJ1-5, with a weak D call TRBD1 (6 bases). Germline CDR1 reads LNHDA; CDR2 reads SQIVND (reference sequence). Trimming took off 7 bases at V and 4 bases at J, with 11 bases between the two ends. This CDR3 spans 13 amino acids. DNA for the CDR3: TGTGCCAGTACTCCGGACAGAAATCAGCCCCAGCATTTT. It codes for CASTPDRNQPQHF. The variable domain in full, with the rest retrieved from reference TRBV19 and TRBJ1-5, is DGGITQSPKYLFRKEGQNVTLSCEQNLNHDAMYWYRQDPGQGLRLIYYSQIVNDFQKGDIAEGYSVSREKKESFPLTVTSAQKNPTAFYLCASTPDRNQPQHFGDGTRLSIL.

This clone was counted between two and nine times. The genes are TRBV6-5 and TRBJ1-2; 7 bases are shared with TRBD1. The germline V gene encodes CDR1 MNHEY and CDR2 SVGAGI. V lost 6 bases and J lost 6; bases outside the gene matches: 7. The CDR3 is 13 residues long. As DNA, the CDR3 is TGTGCCAGCAGGGACCGGGACAGAGATGGCTACACCTTC. Translated, it gives CASRDRDRDGYTF.

A single count supports this clone. The CDR3 sequence is CASSQGAGTEAFF. CDR3 DNA: TGTGCCAGCAGTCAGGGGGCAGGAACTGAAGCTTTCTTT. The chain has TRBV27 and TRBJ1-1, with 8 bases lining up with TRBD1. V gave up 5 bases and J gave up 5 bases; unmatched junction bases: 4. The germline V gene encodes CDR1 MNHEY and CDR2 SMNVEV (reference sequence). The CDR3 sequence is 13 residues long.

The chain couples TRBV28 to TRBJ1-1; D may be TRBD1 (5 bases). Germline-derived CDR1 and CDR2 are MDHEN and SYDVKM. Trimming cost V 6 bases and J 2 bases, with 13 bases left between them. There are 14 residues in the CDR3. The CDR3 region has the DNA TGTGCCAGCAGACGAATCGACAGTAACACTGAAGCTTTCTTT. Translation: CASRRIDSNTEAFF.

The rearrangement joins TRBV30 to TRBJ2-5, with 9 bases fitting TRBD2. Germline V gene data show CDR1 as GTSNPN and CDR2 as SVGIG (reference sequence). The CDR3 is made up of 15 amino acids. The V and J ends lost 1 base and 4 bases, in that order; junction bases with no gene match: 7. In nucleotides, the CDR3 is TGTGCCTGGAGTGGTGCTAGCGGGGTGTCAGAGACCCAGTACTTC. Its protein product is CAWSGASGVSETQYF.